These 28 T cell receptor beta chains were all obtained from the same sample, sequenced in a study of T cells after yellow fever vaccination. TCRdb re-derived calls from the 5' RACE reads in MiXCR, one entry per CDR3 protein. The repertoire includes over 35,000 distinct CDR3 sequences, roughly 6.4% of them detected once, and 8.5% to 12% sits in the top ten. Specimen: PBMCs, either bulk or a sorted T-cell subset (CD4+, CD8+, memory, or dextramer-sorted; not recorded which), collected 45 days after the yellow fever booster vaccination. These TCRs come from a man aged 30 to 39 who received the YFV17D yellow fever vaccine.

The CDR3 nucleotides read TGTGCCATCAGTGATCCTAGCGAAGAGGGGTGGTACGAGCAGTACTTC. This encodes CAISDPSEEGWYEQYF. The chain uses TRBV10-3 and TRBJ2-7; D is perhaps TRBD2 (6 bases). Germline V gives CDR1 ENHRY, CDR2 SYGVKD. The V and J ends lost 3 bases and 4 bases respectively, with 19 bases between them. This CDR3 region has 16 residues.

This clonotype was detected many times. This CDR3 reads CASSPGPEQYF. In DNA form, the CDR3 reads TGTGCCAGCAGTCCGGGCCCCGAGCAGTACTTC. V gene TRBV7-2 combines with J gene TRBJ2-7; D is ambiguous. CDR3 length: 11 amino acids. Germline V gene lookup returns CDR1 SGHTA and CDR2 FQGNSA. V was pared by 6 bases and J by 6 bases, with 9 bases between.

The chain employs TRBV7-2 and TRBJ2-1; 7 nucleotides match TRBD2. This CDR3 has 14 residues. The V gene's germline CDR1 is SGHTA and CDR2 FQGNSA. V dropped 7 bases and J dropped 2; count of bases not matched to a gene: 5. The CDR3 DNA reads as TGTGCCAGCACCCGGGGAGGGGCCTACAATGAGCAGTTCTTC. This gives the protein CASTRGGAYNEQFF.

This clonotype was counted at least ten times. The gene calls are TRBV20-1 and TRBJ2-5; unclear D gene. The germline gives CDR1 DFQATT, CDR2 SNEGSKA (reference sequence). The CDR3 is 12 residues long. Trimming pared 0 bases from V and 2 bases from J, leaving 4 bases between. The CDR3 loop reads CSAREAQETQYF. The DNA of the CDR3 is TGCAGTGCTAGAGAGGCTCAAGAGACCCAGTACTTC.

This clonotype appeared many times. The V gene is TRBV12-3 or TRBV12-4, the J gene TRBJ1-3; possibly TRBD1 for D (5 bases). V lost 2 bases, J lost 0 bases, and 14 bases lay in between. CDR3 length: 17 amino acids. In nucleotides, the CDR3 is TGTGCCAGCAGTTTAACTTTTGGGACCGCCTCTGGAAACACCATATATTTT. Translating it yields CASSLTFGTASGNTIYF.

This clonotype showed up many times. The chain links TRBV7-9 to TRBJ2-1; TRBD2 agrees at 12 bases. The junction had 6 bases not matched to a gene; V was cut back by 11 bases and J by 4 bases. CDR1 SEHNR and CDR2 FQNEAQ come from the germline V gene (reference sequence). The CDR3 is made up of 14 amino acids. In nucleotides, the CDR3 is TGTGCCGGCCGGACTAGCGGGACTTACAATGAGCAGTTCTTC. Translating gives CAGRTSGTYNEQFF.

The table lists this clonotype with many counts. This chain connects TRBV6-4 to TRBJ1-1, with D unresolved. V was cut by 6 bases and J by 7 bases, with 15 bases left in between. This CDR3 spans 13 amino acids. Per germline, CDR1 MRHNA and CDR2 SNTAGT. The chain's CDR3 is CASSQTPGLEAFF. CDR3 nucleotide sequence: TGTGCCAGCAGCCAAACCCCAGGCCTTGAAGCTTTCTTT.

This clonotype has ten or more counts. V usage is TRBV6-1 and J usage is TRBJ2-1; D is uncertain. The V gene's germline CDR1 is MNHNS and CDR2 SASEGT. V lost 5 bases, J lost 0 bases, and 8 bases lay in between. The CDR3 contains 14 residues. The CDR3 bases are TGTGCCAGCAGTAAGGAAAGCTCCTACAATGAGCAGTTCTTC. Protein sequence: CASSKESSYNEQFF.

This clonotype has at least ten counts. This chain joins TRBV14 and TRBJ2-5, with 14 nucleotides matching TRBD2. Germline values: CDR1 SGHDN, CDR2 FVKESK. CDR3 length equals 19 residues. The V gene end was trimmed by 4 bases and the J gene end by 4 bases; junction bases not matched to a gene: 14. The CDR3 spells CASSPDSGTSGSIGETQYF. DNA of the CDR3: TGTGCCAGCAGCCCAGACTCCGGGACTAGCGGGAGTATTGGAGAGACCCAGTACTTC.

This clonotype was counted ten times or more. The chain joins TRBV12-3 or TRBV12-4 to TRBJ2-1; D not resolved. V was pared by 1 base and J by 0 bases, with 7 bases between. The CDR3 is 15 amino acids. The CDR3 is CASSLGLSSYNEQFF. CDR3 coding DNA: TGTGCCAGCAGTTTAGGGCTGAGCTCCTACAATGAGCAGTTCTTC.

In its sample, this clonotype was seen many times. The CDR3 protein is CASSHYFRDPRDLSSGANVLTF. CDR3 coding DNA: TGTGCCAGCAGCCACTACTTCAGAGACCCGAGGGATCTAAGCTCTGGGGCCAACGTCCTGACTTTC. The J gene is TRBJ2-6, the V gene TRBV4-2; tentative D call: TRBD2 (5 bases). The CDR3 covers 22 residues. Per germline, CDR1 LGHNA and CDR2 YNFKEQ. Deletions cut 3 bases from V and 0 bases from J, with 27 bases between.

This clonotype was recorded many times. The rearrangement joins TRBV30 to TRBJ2-2; 9 positions match TRBD2. The CDR3 totals 14 residues. With 8 bases clipped from V and 1 base from J, the junction kept 5 bases outside the gene matches. CDR1 is GTSNPN, CDR2 SVGIG, per germline (reference sequence). The CDR3 nucleotides read TGTGCCCGACAGACTAGCGGGAACACCGGGGAGCTGTTTTTT. This gives the protein CARQTSGNTGELFF.

This clonotype has a count of ten or more. This rearrangement joins TRBV7-2 to TRBJ1-6; 10 bases are a match to TRBD1. CDR3 length equals 14 residues. Per germline, CDR1 SGHTA and CDR2 FQGNSA. The trim removed 5 bases at V and 10 bases at J, leaving 5 bases unmatched. The CDR3 reads CASSGTGQGSPLHF. CDR3 in DNA: TGTGCCAGCAGCGGCACGGGACAGGGGTCACCCCTCCACTTT.

This clonotype was counted many times. The V and J genes are TRBV20-1 and TRBJ2-1; 7 bases map to TRBD1. V trimming: 5 bases; J trimming: 0 bases; junction bases outside the gene matches: 10. From germline, CDR1 is DFQATT and CDR2 SNEGSKA (reference sequence). The CDR3 is made up of 16 amino acids. Here the CDR3 DNA reads TGCAGTGCTCCTTCCCACAGGGGCCTCTCCTACAATGAGCAGTTCTTC. This sequence encodes CSAPSHRGLSYNEQFF.

This clonotype was seen ten or more times. V is TRBV28 and J is TRBJ2-1, with D unresolved. Looked up from germline, CDR1 is MDHEN and CDR2 is SYDVKM. Deletions cut 8 bases from V and 6 bases from J, with 17 bases between. The CDR3 has 14 residues. DNA for the CDR3: TGTGCCAGCCGAGACATGGGTAGAGTCAATGAGCAGTTCTTC. As protein: CASRDMGRVNEQFF.

V is TRBV13 and J is TRBJ2-3; no reliable D call. The CDR3 has 14 amino acids. V was pared by 2 bases and J by 2 bases, with 8 bases between. CDR1 and CDR2 (germline): PRHDT, FYEKMQ (reference sequence). In nucleotides, the CDR3 is TGTGCCAGCAGCTTACGCGGCAACACAGATACGCAGTATTTT. Its translation: CASSLRGNTDTQYF.

This clonotype appeared many times. This chain links TRBV18 with TRBJ2-7, with TRBD2 matching over 10 bases. The V gene's germline CDR1 is KGHSH and CDR2 LQKENI. CDR3 length: 14 amino acids. The V segment lost 2 bases and the J segment 3 bases; nucleotides outside the gene matches: 1. The CDR3, as DNA: TGTGCCAGCTCACCATCTAGCGGGAGCTACGAGCAGTACTTC. Its translation: CASSPSSGSYEQYF. Full variable domain (rest looked up from reference TRBV18 and TRBJ2-7): NAGVMQNPRHLVRRRGQEARLRCSPMKGHSHVYWYRQLPEEGLKFMVYLQKENIIDESGMPKERFSAEFPKEGPSILRIQQVVRGDSAAYFCASSPSSGSYEQYFGPGTRLTVT.

At least ten counts were recorded for this clonotype. This chain connects TRBV28 to TRBJ2-7; 7 bases line up with TRBD1. The CDR3 length is 13 residues. Germline lookup yields CDR1 MDHEN and CDR2 SYDVKM. The V and J ends lost 6 bases and 2 bases, in that order; junction bases with no gene match: 4. The CDR3 protein is CASREGATYEQYF. CDR3 DNA sequence: TGTGCCAGCAGAGAGGGGGCAACCTACGAGCAGTACTTC.

This clonotype has at least ten counts. The V call is TRBV20-1, the J call TRBJ1-1, with D unresolved. V dropped 2 bases and J dropped 0 bases, with 7 bases sitting between them. The CDR3 has 13 residues. Germline V gene lookup returns CDR1 DFQATT and CDR2 SNEGSKA (reference sequence). DNA of the CDR3: TGCAGTGCTAGATCCAGTGTGAACACTGAAGCTTTCTTT. It codes for CSARSSVNTEAFF.

There are many counts of this clonotype. V is TRBV18 and J is TRBJ2-7, with unresolved D. The V gene's germline CDR1 is KGHSH and CDR2 LQKENI. The CDR3 is made up of 15 amino acids. V was trimmed by 3 bases and J by 4 bases, leaving 16 bases between them. The CDR3 nucleotides read TGTGCCAGCTCACCTAGTTATCTCGCCGAGTACGAGCAGTACTTC. Translation: CASSPSYLAEYEQYF.

This clonotype was seen only a few times. V gene TRBV5-1 combines with J gene TRBJ1-1; TRBD1 is a possible D gene (6 bases). The length of the CDR3 is 14 residues. Trimming took 0 bases from V and 1 from J, leaving 7 bases between them. The V gene's germline CDR1 is SGHRS and CDR2 YFSETQ. The CDR3 loop is CASSLEQGNTEAFF. DNA for the CDR3: TGCGCCAGCAGCTTGGAACAGGGGAACACTGAAGCTTTCTTT.

The V and J genes are TRBV25-1 and TRBJ1-6; perhaps TRBD1 as D (5 bases). Germline V lookup: CDR1 MGHDK, CDR2 SYGVNS. V was cut by 8 bases and J by 7 bases, with 9 bases left in between. The CDR3 consists of 12 residues. CDR3 loop: CASSEGNSPLHF. CDR3 DNA: TGTGCCAGCTCTGAGGGGAATTCACCCCTCCACTTT.

This clonotype has a handful of counts. This sequence joins TRBV20-1 and TRBJ2-5; weak D call: TRBD1 (6 bases). The CDR3 contains 13 residues. The germline V gene encodes CDR1 DFQATT and CDR2 SNEGSKA (reference sequence). V lost 6 bases and J 1 base, leaving 12 bases between the germline ends. CDR3 nucleotides: TGCAGTGCAATCCGGGACACCCAAGAGACCCAGTACTTC. This gives the protein CSAIRDTQETQYF.

This clonotype was seen at least ten times. This chain joins TRBV7-2 and TRBJ1-5; D is unclear. Per germline, CDR1 SGHTA and CDR2 FQGNSA. Trimming shortened V by 0 bases and J by 6 bases, and 3 bases separated the two germline ends. The CDR3 length is 12 residues. CDR3 in DNA: TGTGCCAGCAGCTTAGCAGGTCAGCCCCAGCATTTT. The encoded protein is CASSLAGQPQHF.

This clonotype came up a few times. The chain uses TRBV4-3 and TRBJ2-6; 11 bases are shared with TRBD1. Trimming cost V 5 bases and J 2 bases; bases outside gene matches: 11. The CDR3 runs to 19 residues. Per the germline V gene, CDR1 is LGHNA and CDR2 is YSLEER. The CDR3 DNA reads TGCGCCAGCAGCGCCGGAAGGACAGGGGGCCTCGCTGGGGCCAACGTCCTGACTTTC. It codes for CASSAGRTGGLAGANVLTF.

The table lists this clonotype with a few counts. The chain employs TRBV7-2 and TRBJ2-7, with 12 bases matching TRBD1. The CDR3 sequence is 15 residues long. Germline loops: CDR1 SGHTA, CDR2 FQGNSA. J was trimmed by 7 bases and V by 2 bases; bases with no gene match: 6. CDR3 sequence (DNA): TGTGCCAGCAGCTTATTGGGACAGGGGGCGGAAGAGCAGTACTTC. Translation: CASSLLGQGAEEQYF.

This clonotype appeared many times. This chain connects TRBV24-1 to TRBJ2-1, with TRBD2 matching 7 bases. CDR3 length: 15 residues. The V gene's germline CDR1 is KGHDR and CDR2 SFDVKD. The V and J ends lost 2 bases and 7 bases, in that order; junction bases with no gene match: 7. For the CDR3, the DNA is TGTGCCACCAGTGATTCCCAGCGACTAGCAAATGAGCAGTTCTTC. The encoded protein is CATSDSQRLANEQFF.

In this sample, this clonotype turned up a few times. The chain employs TRBV6-6 and TRBJ1-6; 7 nucleotides line up with TRBD1. V dropped 6 bases and J dropped 10; count of bases not matched to a gene: 3. Looked up from germline, CDR1 is MNHNY and CDR2 is SVGAGI (reference sequence). The CDR3 is 12 residues long. CDR3 bases: TGTGCCAGCAGCCCAGGGGGGTCACCCCTCCACTTT. As protein: CASSPGGSPLHF.